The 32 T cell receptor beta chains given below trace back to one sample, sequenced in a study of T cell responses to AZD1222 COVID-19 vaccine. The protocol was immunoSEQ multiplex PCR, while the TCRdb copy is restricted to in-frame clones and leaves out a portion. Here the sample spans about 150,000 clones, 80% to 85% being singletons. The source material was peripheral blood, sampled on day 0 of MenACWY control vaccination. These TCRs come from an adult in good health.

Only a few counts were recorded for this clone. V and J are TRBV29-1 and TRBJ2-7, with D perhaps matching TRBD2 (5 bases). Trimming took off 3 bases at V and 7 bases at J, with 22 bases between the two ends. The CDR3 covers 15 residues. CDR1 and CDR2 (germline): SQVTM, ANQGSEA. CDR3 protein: CSVERTDSLSGEQYF. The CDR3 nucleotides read TGCAGCGTTGAGCGTACAGACTCCCTCTCGGGGGAGCAGTACTTC.

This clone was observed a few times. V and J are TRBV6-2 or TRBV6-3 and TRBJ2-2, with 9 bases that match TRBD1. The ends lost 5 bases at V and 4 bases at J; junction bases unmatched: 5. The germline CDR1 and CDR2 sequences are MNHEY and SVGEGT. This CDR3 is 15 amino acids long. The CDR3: CASSLTTGGTGELFF. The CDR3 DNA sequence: TGTGCCAGCAGTCTCACGACAGGGGGCACCGGGGAGCTGTTTTTT.

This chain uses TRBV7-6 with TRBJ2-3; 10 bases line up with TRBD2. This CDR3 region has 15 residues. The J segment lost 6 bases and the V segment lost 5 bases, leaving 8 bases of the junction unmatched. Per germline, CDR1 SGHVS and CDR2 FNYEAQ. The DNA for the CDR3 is TGTGCCAGCAGCCCGAGCGGGGGGGCAGCCGATACGCAGTATTTT. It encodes CASSPSGGAADTQYF. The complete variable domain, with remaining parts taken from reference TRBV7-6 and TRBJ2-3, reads GAGVSQSPRYKVTKRGQDVALRCDPISGHVSLYWYRQALGQGPEFLTYFNYEAQQDKSGLPNDRFSAERPEGSISTLTIQRTEQRDSAMYRCASSPSGGAADTQYFGPGTRLTVL.

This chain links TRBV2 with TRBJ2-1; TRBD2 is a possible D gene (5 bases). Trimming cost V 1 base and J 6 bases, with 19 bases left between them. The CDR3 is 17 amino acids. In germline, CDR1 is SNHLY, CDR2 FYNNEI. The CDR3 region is CASSEVSSGLAGNEQFF. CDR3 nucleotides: TGTGCCAGCAGTGAAGTGAGCAGTGGGCTAGCTGGCAATGAGCAGTTCTTC.

The CDR3 protein is CASSFSTSQAEQFF. In DNA form, the CDR3 reads TGTGCCAGCAGCTTCTCGACTAGCCAAGCTGAGCAGTTCTTC. The chain employs TRBV9 and TRBJ2-1; 7 bases match TRBD2. This CDR3 comprises 14 residues. J lost 9 bases, V lost 4 bases, and 10 bases had no gene match. From germline, CDR1 is SGDLS and CDR2 YYNGEE.

CDR3 in DNA: TGTGCCAGCAGATGGGAATCTGTCGATGAGCAGTTCTTC. Translation gives CASRWESVDEQFF. This chain connects TRBV2 to TRBJ2-1; the D is unclear. The V end lost 6 bases, the J end lost 8 bases, and 14 bases lay between the germline ends. From germline, CDR1 is SNHLY and CDR2 FYNNEI. This CDR3 comprises 13 residues.

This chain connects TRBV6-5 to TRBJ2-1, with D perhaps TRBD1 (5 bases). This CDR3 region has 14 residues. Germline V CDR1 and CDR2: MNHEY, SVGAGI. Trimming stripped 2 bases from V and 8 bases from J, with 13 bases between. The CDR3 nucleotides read TGTGCCAGCAGTTACGGGGCAGGGCGGTATGAGCAGTTCTTC. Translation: CASSYGAGRYEQFF.

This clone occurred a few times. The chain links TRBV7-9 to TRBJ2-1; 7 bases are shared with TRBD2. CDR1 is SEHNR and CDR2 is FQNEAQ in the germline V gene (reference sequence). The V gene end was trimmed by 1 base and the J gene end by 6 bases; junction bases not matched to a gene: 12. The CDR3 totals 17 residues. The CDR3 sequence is CASSLGSGGGGGNEQFF. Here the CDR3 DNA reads TGTGCCAGCAGCTTAGGGTCTGGCGGGGGTGGAGGCAATGAGCAGTTCTTC.

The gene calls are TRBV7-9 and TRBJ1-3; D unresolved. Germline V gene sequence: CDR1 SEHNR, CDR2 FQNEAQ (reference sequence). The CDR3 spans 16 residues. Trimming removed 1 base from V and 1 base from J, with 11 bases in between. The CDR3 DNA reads TGTGCCAGCAGCTTAGACGGAGTCCGTTCTGGAAACACCATATATTTT. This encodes CASSLDGVRSGNTIYF. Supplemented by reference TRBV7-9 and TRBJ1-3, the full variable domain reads DTGVSQNPRHKITKRGQNVTFRCDPISEHNRLYWYRQTLGQGPEFLTYFQNEAQLEKSRLLSDRFSAERPKGSFSTLEIQRTEQGDSAMYLCASSLDGVRSGNTIYFGEGSWLTVV.

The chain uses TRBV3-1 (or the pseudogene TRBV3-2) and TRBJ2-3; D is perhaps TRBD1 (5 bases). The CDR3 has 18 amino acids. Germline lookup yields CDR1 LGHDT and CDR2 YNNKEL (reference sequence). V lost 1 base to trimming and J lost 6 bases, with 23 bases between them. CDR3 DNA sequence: TGTGCCAGCAGCCAAGTGAGAACAGGTCGACTCCTCGTGGATACGCAGTATTTT. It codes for CASSQVRTGRLLVDTQYF.

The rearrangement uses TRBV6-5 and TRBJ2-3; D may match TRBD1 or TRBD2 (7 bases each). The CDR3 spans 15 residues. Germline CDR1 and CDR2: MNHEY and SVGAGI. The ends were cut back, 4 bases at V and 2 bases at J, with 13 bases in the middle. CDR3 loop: CASSSRGRATDTQYF. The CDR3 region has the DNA TGTGCCAGCAGTTCCAGGGGGAGGGCCACAGATACGCAGTATTTT.

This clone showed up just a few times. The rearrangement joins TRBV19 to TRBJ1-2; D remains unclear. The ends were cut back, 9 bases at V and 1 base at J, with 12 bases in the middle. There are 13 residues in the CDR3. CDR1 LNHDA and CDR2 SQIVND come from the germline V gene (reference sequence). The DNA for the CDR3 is TGTGCCAGCCGCGGTGGGGTTAACTATGGCTACACCTTC. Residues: CASRGGVNYGYTF.

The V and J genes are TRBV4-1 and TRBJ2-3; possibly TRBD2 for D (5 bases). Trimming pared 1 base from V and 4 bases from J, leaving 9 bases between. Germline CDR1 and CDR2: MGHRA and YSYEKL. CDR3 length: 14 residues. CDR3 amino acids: CASSQVSGSDTQYF. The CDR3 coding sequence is TGCGCCAGCAGCCAAGTTTCGGGGTCAGATACGCAGTATTTT.

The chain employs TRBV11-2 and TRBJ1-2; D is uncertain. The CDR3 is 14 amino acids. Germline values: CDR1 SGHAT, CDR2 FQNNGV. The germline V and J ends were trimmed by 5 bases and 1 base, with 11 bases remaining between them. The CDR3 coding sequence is TGTGCCAGCAGCAGGAACACTTATAACTATGGCTACACCTTC. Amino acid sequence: CASSRNTYNYGYTF.

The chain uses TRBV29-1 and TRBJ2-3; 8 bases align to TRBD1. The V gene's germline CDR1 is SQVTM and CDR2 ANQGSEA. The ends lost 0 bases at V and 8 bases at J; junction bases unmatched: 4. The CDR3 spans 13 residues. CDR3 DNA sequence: TGCAGCGTTGAAGATCGGCAGGGGGCTACGCAGTATTTT. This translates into CSVEDRQGATQYF.

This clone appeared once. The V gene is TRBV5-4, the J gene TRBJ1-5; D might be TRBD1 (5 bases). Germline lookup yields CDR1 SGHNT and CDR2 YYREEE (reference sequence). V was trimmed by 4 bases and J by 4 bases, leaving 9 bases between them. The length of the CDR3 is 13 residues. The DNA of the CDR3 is TGTGCCAGCAGCGATTCAGGGAATCAGCCCCAGCATTTT. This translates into CASSDSGNQPQHF.

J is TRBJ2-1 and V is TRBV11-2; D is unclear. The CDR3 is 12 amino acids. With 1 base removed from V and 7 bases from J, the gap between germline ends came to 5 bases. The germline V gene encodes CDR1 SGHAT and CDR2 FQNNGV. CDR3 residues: CASSLALNEQFF. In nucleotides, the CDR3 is TGTGCCAGCAGCTTAGCACTGAATGAGCAGTTCTTC.

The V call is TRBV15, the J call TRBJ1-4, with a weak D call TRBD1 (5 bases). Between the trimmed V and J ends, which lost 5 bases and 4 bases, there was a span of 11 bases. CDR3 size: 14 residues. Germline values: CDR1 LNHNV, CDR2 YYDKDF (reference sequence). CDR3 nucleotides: TGTGCCACCAGCCGCAGGGACCTTAATGAAAAACTGTTTTTT. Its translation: CATSRRDLNEKLFF.

CDR3 sequence reads: CASSPRRASGGAKQETQYF. Here the CDR3 DNA reads TGTGCCAGCAGCCCTCGGAGGGCTAGCGGGGGGGCAAAACAAGAGACCCAGTACTTC. The chain is built from TRBV7-9 and TRBJ2-5, with TRBD2 identical over 12 bases. This CDR3 has 19 residues. Germline assignment: CDR1 SEHNR and CDR2 FQNEAQ (reference sequence). The junction had 15 bases not matched to a gene; V was cut back by 5 bases and J by 2 bases.

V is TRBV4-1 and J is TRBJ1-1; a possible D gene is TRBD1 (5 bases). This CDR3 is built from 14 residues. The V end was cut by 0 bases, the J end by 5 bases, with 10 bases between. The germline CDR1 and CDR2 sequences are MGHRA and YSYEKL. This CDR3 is CASSQDRGRTEAFF. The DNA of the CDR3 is TGCGCCAGCAGCCAAGATAGGGGACGGACTGAAGCTTTCTTT.

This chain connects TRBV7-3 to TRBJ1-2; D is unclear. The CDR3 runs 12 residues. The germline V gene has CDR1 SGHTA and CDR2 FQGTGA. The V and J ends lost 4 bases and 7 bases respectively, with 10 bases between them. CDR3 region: CASSSQIFGYTF. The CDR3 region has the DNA TGTGCCAGCAGCTCCCAAATCTTTGGCTACACCTTC.

The CDR3 sequence is CASSQDQGSGVSTDTQYF. The CDR3 DNA reads TGTGCCAGCAGCCAAGATCAGGGTAGCGGGGTTAGCACAGATACGCAGTATTTT. This chain uses TRBV4-2 with TRBJ2-3; the match to TRBD2 covers 8 bases. Germline CDR1 LGHNA, CDR2 YNFKEQ. After removal of 0 bases from V and 0 bases from J, the junction contained 8 bases not matched to a gene. This CDR3 region has 18 residues.

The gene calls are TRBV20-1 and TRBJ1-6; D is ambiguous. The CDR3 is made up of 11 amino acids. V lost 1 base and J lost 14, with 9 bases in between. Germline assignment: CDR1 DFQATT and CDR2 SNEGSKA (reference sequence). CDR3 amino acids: CSARAGRALHF. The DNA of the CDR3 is TGCAGTGCTAGAGCCGGGAGGGCCCTCCACTTT.

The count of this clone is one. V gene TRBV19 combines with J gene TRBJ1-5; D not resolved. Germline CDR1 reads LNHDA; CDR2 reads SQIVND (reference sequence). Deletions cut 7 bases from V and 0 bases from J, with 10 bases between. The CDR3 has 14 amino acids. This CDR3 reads CASKVDGSNQPQHF. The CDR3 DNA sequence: TGTGCCAGTAAGGTGGACGGTAGCAATCAGCCCCAGCATTTT. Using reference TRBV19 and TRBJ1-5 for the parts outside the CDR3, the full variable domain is DGGITQSPKYLFRKEGQNVTLSCEQNLNHDAMYWYRQDPGQGLRLIYYSQIVNDFQKGDIAEGYSVSREKKESFPLTVTSAQKNPTAFYLCASKVDGSNQPQHFGDGTRLSIL.

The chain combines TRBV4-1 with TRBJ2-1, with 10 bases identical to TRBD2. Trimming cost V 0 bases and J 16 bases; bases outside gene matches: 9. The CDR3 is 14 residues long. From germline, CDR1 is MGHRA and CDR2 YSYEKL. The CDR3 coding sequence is TGCGCCAGCAGCCAAGATCGAGTTAGCGGGGGGTCCTTCTTC. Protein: CASSQDRVSGGSFF.

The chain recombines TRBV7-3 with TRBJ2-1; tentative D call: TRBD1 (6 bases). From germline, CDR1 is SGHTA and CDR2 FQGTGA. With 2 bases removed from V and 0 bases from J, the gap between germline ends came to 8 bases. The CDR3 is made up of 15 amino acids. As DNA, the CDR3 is TGTGCCAGCAGCTTAGGCAGGGGCTCCTACAATGAGCAGTTCTTC. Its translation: CASSLGRGSYNEQFF.

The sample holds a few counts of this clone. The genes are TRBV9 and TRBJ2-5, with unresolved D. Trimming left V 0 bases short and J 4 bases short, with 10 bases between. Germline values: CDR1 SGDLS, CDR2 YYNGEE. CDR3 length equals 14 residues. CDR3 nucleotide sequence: TGTGCCAGCAGCGTAGGAGTACTAATAGAGACCCAGTACTTC. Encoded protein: CASSVGVLIETQYF.

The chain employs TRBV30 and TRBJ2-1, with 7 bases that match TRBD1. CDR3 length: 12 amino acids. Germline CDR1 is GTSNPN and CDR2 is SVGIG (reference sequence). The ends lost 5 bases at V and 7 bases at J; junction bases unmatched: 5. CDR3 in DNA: TGTGCCTGGGGTAAGGGGGCGAATGAGCAGTTCTTC. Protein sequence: CAWGKGANEQFF.

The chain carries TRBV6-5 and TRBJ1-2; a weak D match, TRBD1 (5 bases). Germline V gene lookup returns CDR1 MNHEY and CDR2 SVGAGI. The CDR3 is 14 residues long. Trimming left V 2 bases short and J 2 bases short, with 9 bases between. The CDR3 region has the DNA TGTGCCAGCAGTTACGACAGCAAAAACTATGGCTACACCTTC. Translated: CASSYDSKNYGYTF.

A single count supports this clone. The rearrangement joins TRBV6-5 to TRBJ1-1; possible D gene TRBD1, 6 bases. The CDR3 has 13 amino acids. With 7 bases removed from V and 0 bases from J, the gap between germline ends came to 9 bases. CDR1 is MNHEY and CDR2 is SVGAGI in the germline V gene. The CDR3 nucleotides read TGTGCCAGCATCGGACAGTTGAACACTGAAGCTTTCTTT. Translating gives CASIGQLNTEAFF.

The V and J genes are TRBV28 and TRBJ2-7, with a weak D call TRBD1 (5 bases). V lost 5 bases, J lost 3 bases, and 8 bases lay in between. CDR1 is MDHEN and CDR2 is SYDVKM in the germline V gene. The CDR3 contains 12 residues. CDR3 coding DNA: TGTGCCAGCAGTCATCAGGGCTACGAGCAGTACGTC. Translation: CASSHQGYEQYV.

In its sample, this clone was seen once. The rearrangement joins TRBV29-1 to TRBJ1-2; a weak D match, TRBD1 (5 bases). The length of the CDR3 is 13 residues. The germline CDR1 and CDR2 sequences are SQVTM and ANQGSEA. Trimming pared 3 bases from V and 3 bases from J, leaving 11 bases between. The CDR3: CSVDSRGDYGYTF. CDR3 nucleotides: TGCAGCGTTGACTCGAGGGGCGACTATGGCTACACCTTC.